This T cell receptor beta chain came from a study of control samples from healthy donors and cancer patients. Some clones are missing from TCRdb's copy, which holds only in-frame ones; the method was immunoSEQ multiplex PCR. The sample carries around 94,000 clones, less than 95% recorded once. The V and J ends lost 7 bases and 9 bases respectively, with 19 bases between them. CDR3 length: 14 amino acids. The germline V gene encodes CDR1 MGHRA and CDR2 YSYEKL. This clone was seen just once. This sequence was found in a woman younger than 30 in good health. The gene calls are TRBV4-1 and TRBJ2-1; no reliable D call. Sequencing used blood. CDR3 loop: CASTTSPRAVEQFF. The CDR3 region has the DNA TGCGCCAGCACCACCTCCCCTAGGGCGGTTGAGCAGTTCTTC.